This TCR beta chain was documented in a study of T cells in Graves' hyperthyroidism and ophthalmopathy. Study-level findings and limits: Researchers found most expanded thyroid clonotypes above 0.001 in blood as well.

Comments on this clonotype: Its target is not known.

Disease duration under 2 months; hyperthyroidism patients were aged 18 to 65. Diagnoses were made from clinical symptoms, serum measures (thyroxine and TRAb), thyroid ultrasound and orbital computed tomography. PBMCs stemmed from less than 13 ml fresh peripheral blood. Amplification yielded TCR beta CDR3 regions, with RNA transcripts as the source. Initially, a first-round RT-PCR of the TCR CDR3 employed the HTBI primer set. TCRdb reanalysed the multiplex PCR reads using MiXCR and keeps one entry per CDR3 protein. The table has about 400,000 distinct CDR3 sequences, 15% seen once. This CDR3 contains 12 residues. Looked up from germline, CDR1 is SQVTM and CDR2 is ANQGSEA. Trimming shortened V by 4 bases and J by 9 bases, and 13 bases separated the two germline ends.

The receptor's source is a woman between 25 and 40 years old with Graves' hyperthyroidism. The sample taken for sequencing was blood. The V gene is TRBV29-1, the J gene TRBJ1-5; D is unresolved. The CDR3 sequence: CSVGDGELPQHF. The CDR3 nucleotides read TGCAGCGTTGGTGATGGAGAACTGCCCCAGCATTTT.